A selection of T cell receptor beta chains follows, all from one sample in a study of vaccination effects on CD4 cells after COVID-19. These receptors have no identified antigens. Data came from immunoSEQ multiplex PCR; TCRdb stores just in-frame clones and leaves some out. Of more than 35,000 clones in the sample, approximately 78% were seen once. Material: CD4+ T cells from PBMCs cultured with HCoV-NL63 spike peptides, obtained before COVID-19 vaccination. The receptors were gathered from a human donor who had a prior SARS-CoV-2 infection. Both conserved end residues are part of each CDR3. The D gene is left open where the match is weak. For some rows the clone size is stated as once, few or many, or as a class when expanded; others skip it.

size,J,V,D,DNA,CDR3
many,TRBJ2-4,TRBV5-4,NA,TGTGCCAGCAGCTTGGTTCCGAGCAGGGTAGACATTCAGTACTTC,CASSLVPSRVDIQYF
few,TRBJ1-2,TRBV5-1,NA,TGCGCCAGCAGCTTGTGGACGGCGTTCTATGGCTACACCTTC,CASSLWTAFYGYTF
once,TRBJ1-2,TRBV14,NA,TGTGCCAGCAGCCCTTGGCGGGGGGGCTACACCTTC,CASSPWRGGYTF
few,TRBJ2-2,TRBV12-3/TRBV12-4,NA,TGTGCCAGCAGCAGACTAGAATCCGGGGAGCTGTTTTTT,CASSRLESGELFF
NA,TRBJ1-4,TRBV7-2,NA,TGTGCCAGCAGCCATCCGACGGCGGCTAATGAAAAACTGTTTTTT,CASSHPTAANEKLFF
NA,TRBJ1-1,TRBV7-7,NA,TGTGCTAGCAGCTCCCAGGTGAACACTGAAGCTTTCTTT,CASSSQVNTEAFF
medium-sized,TRBJ1-2,TRBV19,TRBD1,TGTGCCAGTAGCCTCATTGTTGGACAGGGCTTCTATGGCTACACCTTC,CASSLIVGQGFYGYTF
NA,TRBJ2-5,TRBV2,TRBD1,TGTGCCAGCATTCGGGACAGGGTGTATTCGGAGACCCAGTACTTC,CASIRDRVYSETQYF
NA,TRBJ2-7,TRBV24-1,TRBD1,TGTGCCACCAGTGACAGAAGACAGGGAACGAACGAGCAGTACTTC,CATSDRRQGTNEQYF
NA,TRBJ2-2,TRBV5-4,TRBD1,TGTGCCAGCAGCTTGTGGACAGGGGGCATCGGGGAGCTGTTTTTT,CASSLWTGGIGELFF
few,TRBJ1-3,TRBV3-1/TRBV3-2,NA,TGTGCCAGCAGCCAAGATTCGGGGTTGGGAAACACCATATATTTT,CASSQDSGLGNTIYF
NA,TRBJ2-1,TRBV7-6,TRBD2,TGTGCCAGCAGCCCTAGGACTAGCGCGAGCTCCTACAATGAGCAGTTCTTC,CASSPRTSASSYNEQFF
NA,TRBJ1-2,TRBV5-1,NA,TGCGCCAGCAGCTTGGCCGATAACTATGGCTACACCTTC,CASSLADNYGYTF
NA,TRBJ1-4,TRBV9,NA,TGTGCCAGCAGCGTAGTGGGGAATCCAAATGAAAAACTGTTTTTT,CASSVVGNPNEKLFF
NA,TRBJ2-5,TRBV4-1,TRBD2,TGCGCCAGCAGCCGGACTAGCGGGAGGGGACTCCAAGAGACCCAGTACTTC,CASSRTSGRGLQETQYF
few,TRBJ2-6,TRBV2,NA,TGTGCCAGCTCTGGGGCCAACGTCCTGACTTTC,CASSGANVLTF
NA,TRBJ2-7,TRBV7-2,TRBD1,TGTGCCAGCAGCTTATACCGGGACAGCTACGAGCAGTACTTC,CASSLYRDSYEQYF
few,TRBJ2-3,TRBV7-9,NA,TGTGCCAGCAGCTTAGGGACAGCCACAGATACGCAGTATTTT,CASSLGTATDTQYF
once,TRBJ2-3,TRBV5-1,TRBD1,TGCGCCAGCAGTGGGACAGGGGTAGGAGATACGCAGTATTTT,CASSGTGVGDTQYF
NA,TRBJ2-7,TRBV7-9,TRBD1,TGTGCCAGCAGCTTATTGTTACAGGGGTTGTACGAGCAGTACTTC,CASSLLLQGLYEQYF
NA,TRBJ2-7,TRBV9,NA,TGTGCCAGCAGCGTAGGGGTCGAGAGTACGGGCGAGCAGTACTTC,CASSVGVESTGEQYF
few,TRBJ1-6,TRBV2,TRBD1,TGTGCCAGCAGGGAGGACAGGCGGTTCCACTTT,CASREDRRFHF
NA,TRBJ2-7,TRBV6-5,TRBD2,TGTGCCAGCAGGAGAGCGGGGGGCTACGAGCAGTACTTC,CASRRAGGYEQYF
NA,TRBJ2-1,TRBV15,TRBD2,TGTGCCACCAGCAGAGTGCGGGGGGCCTACAATGAGCAGTTCTTC,CATSRVRGAYNEQFF
NA,TRBJ1-2,TRBV2,NA,TGTGCCAGCAGTGAATTACTGGAATACTATGGCTACACCTTC,CASSELLEYYGYTF
NA,TRBJ2-5,TRBV5-1,TRBD1,TGCGCCAGCAGTTTCGGACAGGGAAAGGAAGAGACCCAGTACTTC,CASSFGQGKEETQYF
NA,TRBJ1-3,TRBV7-9,NA,TGTGCCAGCAGCTCCACCAGGGGATCTGGAAACACCATATATTTT,CASSSTRGSGNTIYF
medium-sized,TRBJ2-1,TRBV7-9,NA,TGTGCCAGCAGCGTCCCGAGGGGCACGAGCTCCTACAATGAGCAGTTCTTC,CASSVPRGTSSYNEQFF
NA,TRBJ2-3,TRBV9,NA,TGTGCCAGCAGCGCCGTGGGCGGGGACACAGATACGCAGTATTTT,CASSAVGGDTDTQYF
NA,TRBJ2-7,TRBV7-8,NA,TGTGCCAGCAGCTTATGGGGGGTCTACGAGCAGTACTTC,CASSLWGVYEQYF
few,TRBJ2-7,TRBV6-5,TRBD2,TGTGCCAGCAGTTCCGGGACTAGCGTCCACTACGAGCAGTACTTC,CASSSGTSVHYEQYF
few,TRBJ1-6,TRBV3-1/TRBV3-2,NA,TGTGCCAGCAGCCAAGATCTTGGCCAGGTCTATTCACCCCTCCACTTT,CASSQDLGQVYSPLHF
NA,TRBJ2-7,TRBV19,NA,TGTCCAAGAGGCTGGGGGCTAGCGTTGTCGTCCTACGAGCAGTACTTC,CPRGWGLALSSYEQYF
NA,TRBJ2-3,TRBV6-1,TRBD2,TGTGCCAGCAGTGAGGGGAGGGCCTACACAGATACGCAGTATTTT,CASSEGRAYTDTQYF
NA,TRBJ1-4,TRBV6-1,NA,TGTGCCAGCAGTGATCCCAGGGGCCTGTTTGAAAAACTGTTTTTT,CASSDPRGLFEKLFF
NA,TRBJ1-2,TRBV6-6,TRBD1,TGTGCCAGCAGTGACTCGGACAGGTCCCACTATGGCTACACCTTC,CASSDSDRSHYGYTF
NA,TRBJ2-1,TRBV11-2,TRBD2,TGTGCCAGCAGCTTACTAGCGGGAGATTACAATGAGCAGTTCTTC,CASSLLAGDYNEQFF
NA,TRBJ2-1,TRBV5-1,NA,TGCGCCAGCAGCTTGGCCCCGGAAACCTACAATGAGCAGTTCTTC,CASSLAPETYNEQFF
NA,TRBJ2-7,TRBV7-9,NA,TGTGCCAGCAGCTCCAGGGATTTAAACGAGCAGTACTTC,CASSSRDLNEQYF
NA,TRBJ2-3,TRBV11-3,NA,TGTGCCAGCAGCTTAGGAAGGCAGGATACGCAGTATTTT,CASSLGRQDTQYF
NA,TRBJ1-2,TRBV3-1/TRBV3-2,NA,TGTGCCAGCAGCCAACTGGGCTATGGCTACACCTTC,CASSQLGYGYTF
few,TRBJ1-3,TRBV21-1,NA,TGTGCCAGCAGCGAGACTGGAAACACCATATATTTT,CASSETGNTIYF
NA,TRBJ2-1,TRBV30,TRBD1,TGTGCCTGGAGTGCCCCGGGACAGGGGTGGGTTGGGCAGTTCTTC,CAWSAPGQGWVGQFF
NA,TRBJ1-2,TRBV5-6,TRBD1,TGTGCCAGCAGCCTCCGGGACAGGGGGCCCTATGGCTACACCTTC,CASSLRDRGPYGYTF
NA,TRBJ2-1,TRBV5-1,NA,TGCGCCAGCAGCCTGGCGGGCTCGTACGGGAATGAGCAGTTCTTC,CASSLAGSYGNEQFF
NA,TRBJ2-3,TRBV5-5,TRBD2,TGTGCCAGCAGCCGTCCCGGGACTAGCGGGGGCTCCGGTGATACGCAGTATTTT,CASSRPGTSGGSGDTQYF
NA,TRBJ1-1,TRBV12-3/TRBV12-4,NA,TGTGCCAGCAGTCCAATCTACACTGAAGCTTTCTTT,CASSPIYTEAFF
NA,TRBJ1-2,TRBV7-2,NA,TGTGCCAGCAGCTCAGGGATCGATGGTGGCTACACCTTC,CASSSGIDGGYTF
NA,TRBJ2-5,TRBV4-2,TRBD2,TGTGCCAGCAGCCAAGGCGGAAGCGGGGTAATCGAGACCCAGTACTTC,CASSQGGSGVIETQYF
NA,TRBJ2-3,TRBV9,TRBD2,TGTGCCAGCAGCCCAAGCGGGGGGGGAGATACGCAGTATTTT,CASSPSGGGDTQYF